This T cell receptor beta chain comes out of a study of shared clonotypes between healthy human individuals. Repertoires were generated with immunoSEQ multiplex PCR, while TCRdb's copy carries only in-frame clones and drops some. The repertoire has some 1,400,000 clones, over 95% of them found once; the top ten carry over 1%. Healthy HIV-negative adults with no recent acute infections or vaccinations were recruited as donors. This CDR3 contains 14 residues. J was trimmed by 2 bases and V by 6 bases; bases with no gene match: 5. Germline-derived CDR1 and CDR2 are MNHEY and SMNVEV (reference sequence).

The V gene is TRBV27, the J gene TRBJ2-7; 9 nucleotides match TRBD1. The sample consisted of naive CD4+ T cells sorted from blood. Noted subset: CD45RA+ positively selected. The source is a young man in good health. The chain's CDR3 is CASRPGQGTYEQYF. The CDR3 region has the DNA TGTGCCAGCAGGCCGGGACAGGGTACCTACGAGCAGTACTTC.